This is a list of T cell receptor beta chains from one sample in a study of blood T cell repertoires in COVID-19. Sequencing used immunoSEQ multiplex PCR; TCRdb keeps in-frame clones, though not all of them. Among about 160,000 clones, more than 75% were seen once, and the ten largest hold 10%. Sequencing used peripheral blood. The receptor source for this set is an older woman with COVID-19, enrolled during active disease. The CDR3 runs from the conserved cysteine through the conserved F or W. The order of the fields is V gene, J gene, CDR3 protein.

TRBV5-6,TRBJ1-2,CASSLTGQIKGYGYTF
TRBV18,TRBJ2-3,CASSPTSGGVTDTQYF
TRBV19,TRBJ1-4,CASRADRTGRNEKLFF
TRBV7-9,TRBJ1-1,CASSLGGTVNTEAFF
TRBV28,TRBJ1-3,CASSLSLSGNTIYF
TRBV7-2,TRBJ1-2,CASSSTVYGYTF
TRBV30,TRBJ1-2,CAWGDRGYGYTF
TRBV11-1,TRBJ2-2,CASSRTGFGELFF
TRBV18,TRBJ1-1,CASSRFMPGQGEISEAFF
TRBV2,TRBJ1-1,CASRRDSLTEAFF
TRBV11-2,TRBJ2-1,CASSSTGYRSSYNEQFF
TRBV27,TRBJ2-1,CASSLLDYPSYNEQFF
TRBV5-6,TRBJ1-2,CASSPERRGNFGYTF
TRBV9,TRBJ2-1,CASSVQGRGGYNEQFF
TRBV29-1,TRBJ2-1,CSVDSDRGNYNEQFF
TRBV19,TRBJ2-1,CASSMEAGGSYNEQFF
TRBV7-3,TRBJ2-3,CASSPQAGEISTDTQYF
TRBV12-3/TRBV12-4,TRBJ2-1,CASSLTRWSEQFF
TRBV9,TRBJ1-2,CASSRDSLEGGYTF
TRBV10-2,TRBJ1-1,CASRSTGDFELAFF
TRBV6-2/TRBV6-3,TRBJ1-5,CASSYSRNVNQPQHF
TRBV28,TRBJ1-5,CASSLPGNNQPQHF
TRBV4-1,TRBJ1-3,CASSQDLGQSLGNTIYF
TRBV19,TRBJ1-5,CASDAGGHQPQHF
TRBV3-1/TRBV3-2,TRBJ2-3,CASSHKGGTSGARDTQYF
TRBV11-1,TRBJ1-1,CASSFWGQGVTEAFF
TRBV2,TRBJ1-6,CASSTQGQGSPLHF
TRBV6-5,TRBJ1-6,CASSLSGTGHSPLHF
TRBV29-1,TRBJ2-7,CSVRPGNYEQYF
TRBV4-1,TRBJ1-5,CASSQGGMDYSNQPQHF